Below, 20 T cell receptor beta chains from the same sample are listed, as sequenced in a study of T-cell memory formation after mild COVID-19. TCRdb fed the 5' RACE reads into MiXCR, producing one record per CDR3 protein. The top ten hold 22% of the sample, which has 280,000 or so distinct CDR3 sequences, 8% to 9% seen once. The sample was PBMCs or a T cell subset sorted from them (not recorded which). The receptors come from a man aged 18 to 29 who had mild COVID-19 (a few samples of this study predate the infection). Cell type and time point are not known.

This chain connects TRBV7-2 to TRBJ1-1, with D perhaps matching TRBD1 (5 bases). In germline, CDR1 is SGHTA, CDR2 FQGNSA. V was trimmed by 3 bases and J by 1 base, leaving 9 bases between them. This CDR3 contains 14 residues. CDR3 bases: TGTGCCAGCAGCTTCCAGGGTGCGAACACTGAAGCTTTCTTT. Translation: CASSFQGANTEAFF.

A few counts support this clonotype. The V gene is TRBV7-9, the J gene TRBJ1-2; TRBD1 is a possible D gene (5 bases). In germline, CDR1 is SEHNR, CDR2 FQNEAQ (reference sequence). This CDR3 contains 14 residues. V dropped 5 bases and J dropped 4 bases, with 14 bases sitting between them. The CDR3 bases are TGTGCCAGCAGCCAACAGGAGGGCAGCTATGGCTACACCTTC. Translating gives CASSQQEGSYGYTF.

This clonotype came up many times. This sequence joins TRBV6-2 or TRBV6-3 and TRBJ2-3; 11 nucleotides match TRBD2. V shed 5 bases and J 3 bases; nucleotides not matched to a gene: 13. This CDR3 has 18 amino acids. Germline-derived CDR1 and CDR2 are MNHEY and SVGEGT. The CDR3 reads CASSKQPQLAGETDTQYF. The CDR3 DNA follows: TGTGCCAGCAGTAAACAACCCCAACTAGCGGGGGAGACAGATACGCAGTATTTT.

This clonotype was detected a few times. The chain couples TRBV7-8 to TRBJ1-6, with D unclear. Germline CDR1 and CDR2: SGHVS and FQNEAQ. The CDR3 is 19 amino acids. The ends were cut back, 2 bases at V and 4 bases at J, with 21 bases in the middle. The CDR3 reads CASSLRELWGSRYNSPLHF. The DNA for the CDR3 is TGTGCCAGCAGCTTAAGGGAATTGTGGGGTTCCCGGTATAATTCACCCCTCCACTTT. The full variable domain, with the rest looked up from reference TRBV7-8 and TRBJ1-6, is GAGVSQSPRYKVAKRGQDVALRCDPISGHVSLFWYQQALGQGPEFLTYFQNEAQLDKSGLPSDRFFAERPEGSVSTLKIQRTQQEDSAVYLCASSLRELWGSRYNSPLHFGNGTRLTVT.

The chain uses TRBV29-1 and TRBJ2-2; D possibly matches TRBD1 or TRBD2 (5 bases each). V lost 5 bases, J lost 6 bases, and 7 bases lay in between. The CDR3 runs 11 residues. The V gene's germline CDR1 is SQVTM and CDR2 ANQGSEA. The CDR3 sequence is CSVLGAGELFF. CDR3 DNA: TGCAGCGTTTTGGGGGCCGGGGAGCTGTTTTTT.

The chain combines TRBV4-2 with TRBJ2-7, with TRBD2 matching over 9 bases. This CDR3 is 17 amino acids long. V shed 0 bases, J shed 4 bases, and the junction held 10 bases outside the gene matches. CDR1 and CDR2 (germline): LGHNA, YNFKEQ. The CDR3, as DNA: TGTGCCAGCAGCCAAGACGCGAGCGGGGGGCTTAGATACGAGCAGTACTTC. Amino acids: CASSQDASGGLRYEQYF.

This chain joins TRBV5-1 and TRBJ1-3; TRBD1 matches at 8 bases. The CDR3 runs to 16 residues. V gave up 4 bases and J gave up 0 bases; unmatched junction bases: 6. The germline V gene has CDR1 SGHRS and CDR2 YFSETQ. The CDR3 bases are TGCGCCAGCAGCCTGACAGGGGCCTTCTCTGGAAACACCATATATTTT. This encodes CASSLTGAFSGNTIYF.

The gene calls are TRBV28 and TRBJ1-1; D call uncertain. The CDR3 is 14 residues long. CDR1 is MDHEN and CDR2 is SYDVKM in the germline V gene. V was shortened by 1 base and J by 4 bases, with 10 bases between the two germline ends. CDR3 in amino acids: CASSLSPRRTEAFF. CDR3 in DNA: TGTGCCAGCAGTTTATCCCCACGTCGCACTGAAGCTTTCTTT.

The J gene is TRBJ1-1, the V gene TRBV24-1; D is unclear. Trimming stripped 3 bases from V and 3 bases from J, with 13 bases between. From germline, CDR1 is KGHDR and CDR2 SFDVKD. This CDR3 has 15 residues. The CDR3 region has the DNA TGTGCCACCAGTGATAACCCAAGGGAGTACACTGAAGCTTTCTTT. It is translated as CATSDNPREYTEAFF.

This clonotype was picked up a small number of times. The chain combines TRBV7-6 with TRBJ1-1; unclear D gene. This CDR3 is 16 amino acids long. Germline V lookup: CDR1 SGHVS, CDR2 FNYEAQ. With 5 bases removed from V and 3 bases from J, the gap between germline ends came to 19 bases. The CDR3 sequence: CASSKAPRGRHTEAFF. CDR3 coding DNA: TGTGCCAGCAGCAAAGCCCCGAGAGGGCGGCACACTGAAGCTTTCTTT.

This chain uses TRBV19 with TRBJ1-6; D possibly corresponds to TRBD1 (5 bases). The CDR3 is 15 amino acids. CDR1 is LNHDA, CDR2 SQIVND, per germline (reference sequence). V shed 4 bases and J shed 8 bases, with 15 bases lying between them. Here the CDR3 reads CASSTQGRRDSPLHF. CDR3 DNA: TGTGCCAGTAGTACCCAGGGCCGGCGTGATTCACCCCTCCACTTT.

In DNA form, the CDR3 reads TGTGCCAGCAGTCAAACAGCTAACTATGGCTACACCTTC. It encodes CASSQTANYGYTF. This chain links TRBV27 with TRBJ1-2; no reliable D call. This CDR3 contains 13 residues. The germline gives CDR1 MNHEY, CDR2 SMNVEV (reference sequence). Trimming took off 5 bases at V and 0 bases at J, with 7 bases between the two ends.

This chain uses TRBV11-2 with TRBJ1-2, with D maybe TRBD1 (5 bases). V shed 3 bases and J shed 7 bases, with 15 bases lying between them. Germline V gives CDR1 SGHAT, CDR2 FQNNGV. This CDR3 comprises 14 residues. The CDR3 bases are TGTGCCAGCAGCTTTACCGGGACCCTGGGTGGCTACACCTTC. Protein product: CASSFTGTLGGYTF.

The chain couples TRBV18 to TRBJ2-7; the match to TRBD1 covers 8 bases. The germline CDR1 and CDR2 sequences are KGHSH and LQKENI. The CDR3 is 14 amino acids. The junction had 5 bases not matched to a gene; V was cut back by 5 bases and J by 2 bases. Written as DNA, the CDR3 is TGTGCCAGCTCAAGGAGACAGGGGACCTACGAGCAGTACGTC. This codes for CASSRRQGTYEQYV.

This clonotype was picked up a small number of times. This chain joins TRBV30 and TRBJ2-1; 11 bases are a match to TRBD2. The V gene's germline CDR1 is GTSNPN and CDR2 SVGIG (reference sequence). The CDR3 contains 14 residues. J lost 4 bases, V lost 4 bases, and 3 bases had no gene match. Here the CDR3 reads CAWKSSGGYNEQFF. The CDR3 nucleotides are TGTGCCTGGAAGTCTAGCGGGGGGTACAATGAGCAGTTCTTC.

In its sample, this clonotype was seen a few times. This rearrangement joins TRBV24-1 to TRBJ2-5; the D is unclear. This CDR3 is built from 12 residues. Trimming took off 5 bases at V and 0 bases at J, with 3 bases between the two ends. The germline V gene has CDR1 KGHDR and CDR2 SFDVKD. CDR3 DNA: TGTGCCACCAGTGTCAACCAAGAGACCCAGTACTTC. Translating gives CATSVNQETQYF.

This clonotype was observed a few times. The V and J genes are TRBV7-2 and TRBJ2-1; 7 bases fit TRBD2. The junction had 6 bases not matched to a gene; V was cut back by 4 bases and J by 0 bases. This CDR3 spans 16 amino acids. Germline V lookup: CDR1 SGHTA, CDR2 FQGNSA. The DNA of the CDR3 is TGTGCCAGCAGCTCCCTCGGGGGGAGCTCCTACAATGAGCAGTTCTTC. It encodes CASSSLGGSSYNEQFF.

This clonotype was seen more than once but under ten times. The chain links TRBV19 to TRBJ1-1; a weak D match, TRBD1 (5 bases). From germline, CDR1 is LNHDA and CDR2 SQIVND (reference sequence). V lost 6 bases, J lost 7 bases, and 12 bases lay in between. The CDR3 runs to 12 residues. CDR3 in amino acids: CASSPYTGEAFF. In nucleotides, the CDR3 is TGTGCCAGTAGCCCATACACAGGTGAAGCTTTCTTT.

V gene TRBV7-3 combines with J gene TRBJ1-2; weak D call: TRBD1 (5 bases). Germline CDR1 reads SGHTA; CDR2 reads FQGTGA. The CDR3 is 13 amino acids. V lost 4 bases to trimming and J lost 5 bases, with 11 bases between them. The CDR3 is CASSWGKGYGYTF. The CDR3 DNA sequence: TGTGCCAGCAGCTGGGGCAAGGGGTATGGCTACACCTTC.

This clonotype has a count of ten or more. The CDR3 loop reads CASSLGQGRDTQYF. In DNA form, the CDR3 reads TGTGCCAGCAGCTTAGGACAGGGGAGGGATACGCAGTATTTT. This sequence joins TRBV7-2 and TRBJ2-3; 8 bases map to TRBD1. Unmatched junction bases numbered 3, after V lost 1 base and J lost 6 bases. There are 14 residues in the CDR3. The germline gives CDR1 SGHTA, CDR2 FQGNSA.